The 15 T cell receptor beta chains presented below share a single source sample, sequenced in a study of T cell repertoires in cytomegalovirus infection (dated by TCRdb to the late 2010s). TCRdb shows the sequencer as Illumina HiSeq 1500. TCRdb took the public reads, trimmed them with fastp at Q25, ran MiXCR for clone calling and kept in-frame beta chains. CDR3 protein duplicates are merged, each entry listing the most common genes and DNA. The sample has 200,000 to 250,000 distinct CDR3 sequences on record, about 12% of them singletons. The ten largest clones capture approximately 1.6% of the sample. Source material: PBMCs. Source of these receptors: a human donor in good health (CMV status not recorded). Some clones in this sample may be carry-over from other donors' samples.

V gene TRBV29-1 combines with J gene TRBJ2-3; no definite D call. The germline V and J ends were trimmed by 0 bases and 4 bases, with 8 bases remaining between them. The CDR3 runs to 13 residues. The germline V gene has CDR1 SQVTM and CDR2 ANQGSEA. This CDR3 is CSVEDAGPDTQYF. DNA of the CDR3: TGCAGCGTTGAAGATGCAGGTCCAGATACGCAGTATTTT.

The chain couples TRBV12-3 or TRBV12-4 to TRBJ2-5, with a possible D match to TRBD1 (5 bases). The CDR3 totals 17 residues. The ends were cut back, 7 bases at V and 3 bases at J, with 24 bases in the middle. CDR3 sequence: CASTRQGGSMGKETQYF. The CDR3 nucleotides read TGTGCCAGCACCAGGCAGGGCGGATCGATGGGAAAAGAGACCCAGTACTTC.

This clonotype was counted ten times or more. The chain is built from TRBV7-6 and TRBJ2-5; 9 bases fit TRBD2. CDR3 length: 14 amino acids. Trimming cost V 4 bases and J 5 bases; bases outside gene matches: 5. Germline V gives CDR1 SGHVS, CDR2 FNYEAQ. CDR3 bases: TGTGCCAGCAGCTCGGGACTAGCCTGGGAGACCCAGTACTTC. This translates into CASSSGLAWETQYF.

This clonotype was found a few times. This chain connects TRBV9 to TRBJ1-1; 7 bases match TRBD1. Trimming cost V 4 bases and J 2 bases; bases outside gene matches: 14. Germline V gives CDR1 SGDLS, CDR2 YYNGEE. This CDR3 contains 17 residues. The CDR3: CASSPGTAGSPNTEAFF. The CDR3, as DNA: TGTGCCAGCAGCCCCGGGACAGCTGGATCCCCTAACACTGAAGCTTTCTTT.

This clonotype turned up a few times. The genes are TRBV7-2 and TRBJ1-4, with 7 positions matching TRBD1. The CDR3 spans 16 residues. Losses at the gene ends were 3 bases for V and 4 bases for J; bases not matched to a gene: 8. Germline values: CDR1 SGHTA, CDR2 FQGNSA. CDR3 protein: CASSLPRQGDNEKLFF. CDR3 sequence (DNA): TGTGCCAGCAGCTTGCCGAGACAGGGAGATAATGAAAAACTGTTTTTT. The full variable domain, rest sourced from reference TRBV7-2 and TRBJ1-4, is GAGVSQSPSNKVTEKGKDVELRCDPISGHTALYWYRQSLGQGLEFLIYFQGNSAPDKSGLPSDRFSAERTGGSVSTLTIQRTQQEDSAVYLCASSLPRQGDNEKLFFGSGTQLSVL.

The chain links TRBV27 to TRBJ2-7; weak D call: TRBD1 (6 bases). CDR3 length equals 14 residues. Deletions cut 4 bases from V and 2 bases from J, with 12 bases between. Germline CDR1 is MNHEY and CDR2 is SMNVEV (reference sequence). This CDR3 is CASSSTRTAYEQYF. The CDR3, as DNA: TGTGCCAGCAGTTCCACGAGGACAGCCTACGAGCAGTACTTC.

As to this clonotype: Compared with germline, one end of the junction differs, possibly owing to a read error. The V call is TRBV29-1, the J call TRBJ2-7, with 7 positions matching TRBD1. There are 13 residues in the CDR3. Germline CDR1 is SQVTM and CDR2 is ANQGSEA. The CDR3 DNA reads as TGCAACGTTACGAAGGGACAGTATTACGAGCAGTACTTC. This translates into CNVTKGQYYEQYF.

The V call is TRBV24-1, the J call TRBJ2-1; no reliable D call. The V and J ends lost 2 bases and 13 bases respectively, with 17 bases between them. Germline loops: CDR1 KGHDR, CDR2 SFDVKD. CDR3 size: 14 residues. The CDR3 DNA reads TGTGCCACCAGTGATTCCACGGACGGGTACTCTCAGTTCTTC. It is translated as CATSDSTDGYSQFF.

In its sample, this clonotype was seen a few times. This sequence joins TRBV28 and TRBJ1-5, with unresolved D. CDR3 length equals 16 residues. Germline assignment: CDR1 MDHEN and CDR2 SYDVKM. With 2 bases removed from V and 5 bases from J, the gap between germline ends came to 16 bases. The CDR3: CASSLPGWSPHQPQHF. The CDR3 bases are TGTGCCAGCAGTTTACCCGGGTGGTCCCCCCATCAGCCCCAGCATTTT.

This clonotype was counted many times. The chain recombines TRBV7-8 with TRBJ1-5; D is possibly TRBD1 (6 bases). The CDR3 extends over 17 amino acids. Germline V gene sequence: CDR1 SGHVS, CDR2 FQNEAQ. V shed 4 bases and J shed 1 base, with 17 bases lying between them. CDR3 amino acids: CASSSGRGAGSNQPQHF. In DNA, the CDR3 is TGTGCCAGCAGCTCCGGTCGGGGGGCGGGAAGCAATCAGCCCCAGCATTTT.

The genes are TRBV6-1 and TRBJ2-3; D unclear. V lost 5 bases and J lost 0, with 12 bases in between. Per the germline V gene, CDR1 is MNHNS and CDR2 is SASEGT. The CDR3 length is 15 residues. CDR3 loop: CASSYLSASTDTQYF. The DNA for the CDR3 is TGTGCCAGCAGTTATCTATCAGCTAGCACAGATACGCAGTATTTT.

This clonotype has ten or more counts. The V call is TRBV7-9, the J call TRBJ2-6; D may be TRBD1 (6 bases). Per the germline V gene, CDR1 is SEHNR and CDR2 is FQNEAQ (reference sequence). This CDR3 comprises 15 residues. V dropped 6 bases and J dropped 0 bases, with 9 bases sitting between them. CDR3 sequence: CASRPGASGANVLTF. The CDR3 region has the DNA TGTGCCAGCAGGCCAGGGGCCTCTGGGGCCAACGTCCTGACTTTC.

The chain is built from TRBV11-3 and TRBJ2-7; TRBD1 aligns across 10 bases. The CDR3 totals 15 residues. Trimming cost V 5 bases and J 3 bases; bases outside gene matches: 7. Germline V gene data show CDR1 as SGHNT and CDR2 as YENEEA. DNA for the CDR3: TGTGCCAGCAGCCCCAGGACAGGGGGACACTACGAGCAGTACTTC. Amino acids: CASSPRTGGHYEQYF.

A remark on this clonotype: One base away lies a much larger clone, so this may be a sequencing read error. The rearrangement uses TRBV12-3 or TRBV12-4 and TRBJ1-5, with D perhaps TRBD1 (6 bases). Trimming took off 5 bases at V and 3 bases at J, with 20 bases between the two ends. The CDR3 is 17 residues long. CDR3 sequence reads: CASSLVKTGSDNQPQHF. As DNA, the CDR3 is TGTGCCAGCAGTCTAGTGAAGACAGGTAGTGACAATCAGCCCCAGCATTTT.

This clonotype was seen more than once but under ten times. This sequence joins TRBV6-4 and TRBJ1-5; maybe TRBD1 (5 bases). V was cut by 4 bases and J by 4 bases, with 14 bases left in between. CDR1 is MRHNA and CDR2 is SNTAGT in the germline V gene. CDR3 size: 15 residues. The CDR3 is CASSVLRGENQPQHF. The DNA of the CDR3 is TGTGCCAGCAGTGTCCTGAGAGGGGAGAATCAGCCCCAGCATTTT.